The text below deals with one T cell receptor (beta chain). The data originate from a study of monozygotic twins with inflammatory bowel disease. The CDR3 runs to 12 residues. Germline CDR1 KGHDR, CDR2 SFDVKD. Donors gave approximately 2.5 ml of blood apiece. From the 5' RACE reads, TCRdb lists one entry per CDR3 protein and no DNA. In all, the sample yields over 110,000 distinct CDR3 sequences. This TCR was sampled from a human donor with ulcerative colitis or Crohn's disease, or a healthy co-twin of an affected twin (not recorded which). J is TRBJ2-3 and V is TRBV24-1. Specimen: blood. CDR3 sequence reads: CATSDAGDTQYF.